This T cell receptor (beta chain) was captured by sequencing in a study of shared clonotypes between healthy human individuals. Findings of the study overall: Clonotypes shared by all four sorted-subset donors had higher generation probabilities than non-shared clonotypes.

The CDR3 is 15 residues long. Germline V gene lookup returns CDR1 SGHDT and CDR2 YYEEEE. V gave up 0 bases and J gave up 1 base, with 11 bases separating them. As to this clone: Its antigen remains unidentified.

Naive CD8 cells lacked CD45RO, underwent positive selection for CCR7 and left out terminally differentiated effector memory CD45RA+ cells. Those who donated were healthy HIV-negative adults, with no recent acute infections or vaccinations reported. Assay: immunoSEQ multiplex PCR; the TCRdb copy retains only in-frame clones and omits some. The table has 550,000 to 750,000 clones, 92% seen once. The V call is TRBV5-6, the J call TRBJ2-7; no clear D. This clonotype originated in a man aged 30 to 39 in good health. The specimen sequenced was naive CD8+ T cells sorted from blood. The chain's CDR3 is CASSLGELTSYEQYF. CDR3 nucleotides: TGTGCCAGCAGCTTGGGAGAGCTAACGTCCTACGAGCAGTACTTC.